These T cell receptor beta chains were read from a single sample in a study of T cell changes during pregnancy in multiple sclerosis. Profiling relied on immunoSEQ multiplex PCR, and the TCRdb table lists in-frame clones only, not all of them. Here the sample spans about 38,000 clones, about 90% being singletons. Sequenced material: CD4+ T cells from peripheral blood mononuclear cells, taken in the third trimester of pregnancy. Receptors originate from a female donor in good health, enrolled as a control in a pregnancy study. The CDR3 runs from the conserved cysteine through the conserved F or W. The order of the fields is D gene, clone size, V gene, J gene, CDR3 protein, CDR3 DNA. D genes are given only for firm matches. Where a row states a size, it is once, few, many or the class of an expanded clone; other rows omit it.

>.|.|TRBV11-2|TRBJ2-1
CASSPWAADHFNEQFF
TGTGCCAGCAGCCCCTGGGCAGCCGATCACTTCAATGAGCAGTTCTTC
>.|.|TRBV19|TRBJ1-2
CASRTQTGSYGYTF
TGTGCCAGTAGAACGCAGACAGGATCCTATGGCTACACCTTC
>TRBD1|once|TRBV19|TRBJ1-2
CASSGGTGGAGNYGYTF
TGTGCCAGTAGTGGCGGGACAGGGGGCGCTGGTAACTATGGCTACACCTTC
>TRBD1|.|TRBV5-1|TRBJ2-7
CASSQGQGTTYEQYF
TGCGCCAGCAGCCAAGGACAGGGAACCACCTACGAGCAGTACTTC
>.|.|TRBV5-4|TRBJ2-5
CASSLDRTGLETQYF
TGTGCCAGCAGCTTGGACCGTACGGGGTTAGAGACCCAGTACTTC
>TRBD1|.|TRBV2|TRBJ2-7
CASSTLGQGVGEQYF
TGTGCCAGCAGTACCCTGGGACAGGGGGTTGGGGAGCAGTACTTC
>TRBD2|.|TRBV2|TRBJ2-7
CASRTAGGSSYEQYF
TGTGCCAGCCGTACGGCGGGAGGGAGCTCCTACGAGCAGTACTTC
>.|.|TRBV28|TRBJ1-5
CASSRNQPQHF
TGTGCCAGCAGCCGTAATCAGCCCCAGCATTTT
>.|.|TRBV28|TRBJ1-2
CASGQVARYGYTF
TGTGCCAGCGGGCAAGTTGCTCGGTATGGCTACACCTTC
>.|.|TRBV5-1|TRBJ2-2
CASSPEGWAGELFF
TGCGCCAGCAGCCCCGAGGGCTGGGCCGGGGAGCTGTTTTTT
>.|few|TRBV6-1|TRBJ1-4
CASTTLWEEKLFF
TGTGCCAGCACGACATTGTGGGAGGAAAAACTGTTTTTT
>TRBD1|.|TRBV7-6|TRBJ2-1
CASSLDPTGGLQFF
TGTGCCAGCAGCTTAGACCCGACAGGGGGCTTGCAGTTCTTC
>.|.|TRBV6-5|TRBJ2-7
CASSYSGQGLTYEQYF
TGTGCCAGCAGTTACTCAGGGCAGGGGCTTACCTACGAGCAGTACTTC
>.|few|TRBV30|TRBJ2-7
CAWSLQSYEQYF
TGTGCCTGGAGTCTGCAGTCCTACGAGCAGTACTTC
>TRBD2|.|TRBV12-5|TRBJ2-7
CASGLSGRSYEQYF
TGTGCTAGTGGCCTTAGCGGGCGATCCTACGAGCAGTACTTC
>TRBD1|.|TRBV19|TRBJ2-5
CASRGGNGETQYF
TGTGCCAGTAGAGGGGGCAATGGGGAGACCCAGTACTTC
>.|.|TRBV2|TRBJ2-5
CAGSRQIQETQYF
TGTGCCGGCTCTCGACAGATCCAAGAGACCCAGTACTTC
>.|.|TRBV6-1|TRBJ1-1
CASSAHPDILNTEAFF
TGTGCCAGCAGTGCCCACCCGGACATCCTGAACACTGAAGCTTTCTTT
>.|.|TRBV9|TRBJ1-2
CASSAKWGGNYGYTF
TGTGCCAGCAGCGCCAAGTGGGGAGGTAACTATGGCTACACCTTC
>.|.|TRBV10-1|TRBJ1-3
CASSGQREGNTIYF
TGCGCCAGCAGTGGACAGAGAGAAGGAAACACCATATATTTT
>TRBD1|.|TRBV9|TRBJ1-2
CASSAGTGLGGYTF
TGTGCCAGCAGCGCCGGGACAGGTTTGGGTGGCTACACCTTC
>TRBD1|once|TRBV6-5|TRBJ1-2
CASSWTGGVYGYTF
TGTGCCAGCAGTTGGACAGGGGGCGTCTATGGCTACACCTTC
>.|.|TRBV4-2|TRBJ2-7
CASSQAGIGYEQYF
TGTGCCAGCAGCCAAGCAGGTATCGGCTACGAGCAGTACTTC
>TRBD2|.|TRBV30|TRBJ2-5
CAWMTSGGETQYF
TGTGCCTGGATGACTAGCGGGGGGGAGACCCAGTACTTC
>TRBD1|.|TRBV5-1|TRBJ2-3
CASSLTVQGANTDTQYF
TGCGCCAGCAGCTTGACAGTACAGGGGGCGAACACAGATACGCAGTATTTT
>.|once|TRBV28|TRBJ2-7
CASQRAVSDYEQYF
TGTGCCAGCCAGAGGGCAGTTTCCGACTACGAGCAGTACTTC